This T cell receptor (beta chain) emerged from a study of blood T cells in healthy people across ages. Germline V gene data show CDR1 as MGHDK and CDR2 as SYGVNS. The CDR3 is 15 amino acids. Trimming cost V 0 bases and J 3 bases, with 11 bases left between them. General study results and limits: Conclusively comparing naive with antigen-experienced cells was impossible with unsorted PBMCs. Naive T cell percentage by flow cytometry tracked strongly with beta diversity. Per-million-T-cell TCR beta diversity fell roughly linearly with age.

A remark on this clonotype: Its target is not known.

The use of a sample-barcoded 5' primer and a J-beta primer mix characterized a second PCR of about 7 to 12 cycles. TCRdb called the 5' RACE reads again in MiXCR, with one record for every CDR3 protein. The sample shows approximately 600,000 distinct CDR3 sequences, approximately 59% of them seen only once. This chain links TRBV25-1 with TRBJ2-5; D gene ambiguous. Sequenced: blood. This TCR came from a man in his sixties in good health. The CDR3 sequence: CASSEYVRVEETQYF. CDR3 DNA sequence: TGTGCCAGCAGTGAATACGTAAGGGTCGAAGAGACCCAGTACTTC.